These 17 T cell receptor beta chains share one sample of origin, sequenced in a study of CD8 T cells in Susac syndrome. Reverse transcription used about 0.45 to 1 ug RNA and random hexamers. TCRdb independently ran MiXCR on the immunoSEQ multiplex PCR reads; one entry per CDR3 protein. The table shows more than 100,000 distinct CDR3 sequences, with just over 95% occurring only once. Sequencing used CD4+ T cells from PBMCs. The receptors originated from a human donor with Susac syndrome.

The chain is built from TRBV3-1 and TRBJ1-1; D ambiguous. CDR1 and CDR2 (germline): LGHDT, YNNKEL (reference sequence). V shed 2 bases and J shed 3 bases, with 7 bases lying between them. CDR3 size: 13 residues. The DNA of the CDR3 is TGTGCCAGCAGCCAACAGGTTTACACTGAAGCTTTCTTT. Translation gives CASSQQVYTEAFF.

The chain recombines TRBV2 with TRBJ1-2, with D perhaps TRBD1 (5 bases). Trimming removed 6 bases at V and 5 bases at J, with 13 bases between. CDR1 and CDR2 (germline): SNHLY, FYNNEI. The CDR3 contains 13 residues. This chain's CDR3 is CASSLGRGYGYTF. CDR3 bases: TGTGCCAGCAGCCTGGGACGGGGTTATGGCTACACCTTC. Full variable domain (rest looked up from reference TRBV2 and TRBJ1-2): EPEVTQTPSHQVTQMGQEVILRCVPISNHLYFYWYRQILGQKVEFLVSFYNNEISEKSEIFDDQFSVERPDGSNFTLKIRSTKLEDSAMYFCASSLGRGYGYTFGSGTRLTVV.

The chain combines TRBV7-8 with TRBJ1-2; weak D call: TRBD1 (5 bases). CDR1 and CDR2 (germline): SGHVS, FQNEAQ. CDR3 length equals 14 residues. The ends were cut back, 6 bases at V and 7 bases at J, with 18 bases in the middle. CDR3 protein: CASSRQNPTSGYTF. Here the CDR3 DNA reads TGTGCCAGCAGTAGACAGAACCCTACTAGTGGCTACACCTTC.

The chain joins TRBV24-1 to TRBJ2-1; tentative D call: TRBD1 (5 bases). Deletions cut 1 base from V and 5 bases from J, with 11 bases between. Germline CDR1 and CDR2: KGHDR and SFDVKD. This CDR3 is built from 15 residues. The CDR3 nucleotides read TGTGCCACCAGTGATTTCCGGACACGGAACAATGAGCAGTTCTTC. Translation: CATSDFRTRNNEQFF.

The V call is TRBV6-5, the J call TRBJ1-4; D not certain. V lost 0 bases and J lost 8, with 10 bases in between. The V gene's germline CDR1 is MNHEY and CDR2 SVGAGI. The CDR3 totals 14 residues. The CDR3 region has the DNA TGTGCCAGCAGTTACTCGGCCGGCCCGGAAAAACTGTTTTTT. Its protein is CASSYSAGPEKLFF.

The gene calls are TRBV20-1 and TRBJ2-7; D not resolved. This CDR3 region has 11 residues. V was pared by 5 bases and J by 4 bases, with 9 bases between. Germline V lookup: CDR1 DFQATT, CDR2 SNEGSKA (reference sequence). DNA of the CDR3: TGCAGTGCTGGTAGAGGTTACGAGCAGTACTTC. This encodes CSAGRGYEQYF.

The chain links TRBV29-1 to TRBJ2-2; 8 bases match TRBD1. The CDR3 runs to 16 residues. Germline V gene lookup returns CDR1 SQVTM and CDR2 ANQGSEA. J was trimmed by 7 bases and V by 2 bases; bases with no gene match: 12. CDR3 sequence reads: CSVERLDRAIDGELFF. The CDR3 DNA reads TGCAGCGTTGAACGTTTGGACAGGGCTATCGACGGGGAGCTGTTTTTT.

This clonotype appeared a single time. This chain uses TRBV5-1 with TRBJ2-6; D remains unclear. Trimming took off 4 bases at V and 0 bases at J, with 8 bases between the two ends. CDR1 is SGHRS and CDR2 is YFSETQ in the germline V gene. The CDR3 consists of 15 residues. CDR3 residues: CASSIAVSGANVLTF. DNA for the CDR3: TGCGCCAGCAGCATTGCGGTCTCTGGGGCCAACGTCCTGACTTTC.

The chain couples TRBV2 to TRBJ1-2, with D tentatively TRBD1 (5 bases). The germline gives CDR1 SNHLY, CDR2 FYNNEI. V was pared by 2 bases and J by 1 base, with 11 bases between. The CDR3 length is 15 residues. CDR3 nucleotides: TGTGCCAGCAGTGAATCGGGGCAGCTTAACTATGGCTACACCTTC. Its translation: CASSESGQLNYGYTF.

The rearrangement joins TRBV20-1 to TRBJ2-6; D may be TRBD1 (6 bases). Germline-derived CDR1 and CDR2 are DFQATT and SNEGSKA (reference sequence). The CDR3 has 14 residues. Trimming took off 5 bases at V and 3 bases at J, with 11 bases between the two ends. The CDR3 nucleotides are TGCAGTGCTTACAGGGAGAATGGGGCCAACGTCCTGACTTTC. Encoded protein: CSAYRENGANVLTF.

CDR3 in amino acids: CASGLDGFGGYTF. The DNA of the CDR3 is TGTGCTAGTGGTTTGGACGGGTTCGGAGGCTACACCTTC. The V gene is TRBV12-5, the J gene TRBJ1-2; D is ambiguous. Germline CDR1 LGHNT, CDR2 FRNRAP. The CDR3 length is 13 residues. V lost 1 base and J lost 8, with 11 bases in between.

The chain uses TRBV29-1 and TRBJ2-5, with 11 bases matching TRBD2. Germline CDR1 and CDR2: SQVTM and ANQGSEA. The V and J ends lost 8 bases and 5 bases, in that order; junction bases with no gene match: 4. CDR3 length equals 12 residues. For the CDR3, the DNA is TGCAGCTCCGTAGCGGGAGGGGAGACCCAGTACTTC. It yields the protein CSSVAGGETQYF. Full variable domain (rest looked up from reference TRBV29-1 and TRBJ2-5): SAVISQKPSRDICQRGTSLTIQCQVDSQVTMMFWYRQQPGQSLTLIATANQGSEATYESGFVIDKFPISRPNLTFSTLTVSNMSPEDSSIYLCSSVAGGETQYFGPGTRLLVL.

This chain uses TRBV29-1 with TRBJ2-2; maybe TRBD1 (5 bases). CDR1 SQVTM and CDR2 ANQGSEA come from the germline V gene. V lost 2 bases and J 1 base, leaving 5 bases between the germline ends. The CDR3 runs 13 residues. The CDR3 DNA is TGCAGCGTTGAACAGGGGAACACCGGGGAGCTGTTTTTT. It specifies CSVEQGNTGELFF.

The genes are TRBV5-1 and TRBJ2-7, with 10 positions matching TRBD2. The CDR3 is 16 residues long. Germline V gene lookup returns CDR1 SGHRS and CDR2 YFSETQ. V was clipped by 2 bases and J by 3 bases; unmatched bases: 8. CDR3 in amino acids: CASSFITSGILYEQYF. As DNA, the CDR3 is TGCGCCAGCAGCTTTATAACTAGCGGGATCCTCTACGAGCAGTACTTC.

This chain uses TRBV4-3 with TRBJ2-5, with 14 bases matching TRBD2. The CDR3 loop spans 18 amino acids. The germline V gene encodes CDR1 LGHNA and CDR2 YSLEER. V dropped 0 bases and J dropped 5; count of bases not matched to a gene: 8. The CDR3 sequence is CASSQDRGLAGVLETQYF. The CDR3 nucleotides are TGCGCCAGCAGCCAAGATAGGGGACTAGCGGGAGTTCTGGAGACCCAGTACTTC.

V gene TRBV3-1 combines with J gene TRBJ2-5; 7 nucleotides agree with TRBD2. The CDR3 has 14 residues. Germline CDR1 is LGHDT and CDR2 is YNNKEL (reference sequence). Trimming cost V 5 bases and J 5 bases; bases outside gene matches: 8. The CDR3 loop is CASSTRTSRETQYF. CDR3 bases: TGTGCCAGCAGCACCCGGACTAGTCGGGAGACCCAGTACTTC.

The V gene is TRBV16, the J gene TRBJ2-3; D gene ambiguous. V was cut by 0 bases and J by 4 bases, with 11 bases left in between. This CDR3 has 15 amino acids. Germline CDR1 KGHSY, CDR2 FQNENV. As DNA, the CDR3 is TGTGCCAGCAGCCAATCGTTTACTACTTCAGATACGCAGTATTTT. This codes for CASSQSFTTSDTQYF.